Listed here are 23 T cell receptor beta chains from one sample, sequenced in a study of blood T cell repertoires in COVID-19 (dated by TCRdb to about 2020). Receptors were amplified or captured by the immunoSEQ multiplex PCR assay. TCRdb's version of the immuneACCESS table is confined to in-frame rearrangements and falls short of the full clone set. An unresolved V gene accounts for under half of the shortfall where checked; the remainder is of unknown origin. The sample has some 90,000 clones on record, around nine tenths of them singletons. Together, the top ten hold under 20% of the sample. The sample was peripheral blood. The receptors were gathered from a woman of 80 years or more with acute or convalescent COVID-19.

The chain employs TRBV7-8 and TRBJ2-7, with TRBD2 matching over 7 bases. V dropped 3 bases and J dropped 4; count of bases not matched to a gene: 6. From germline, CDR1 is SGHVS and CDR2 FQNEAQ. The CDR3 sequence is 14 residues long. CDR3 residues: CASSFGGGRYEQYF. Here the CDR3 DNA reads TGTGCCAGCAGCTTCGGCGGGGGTCGGTACGAGCAGTACTTC. The full variable domain, completed using reference TRBV7-8 and TRBJ2-7, is GAGVSQSPRYKVAKRGQDVALRCDPISGHVSLFWYQQALGQGPEFLTYFQNEAQLDKSGLPSDRFFAERPEGSVSTLKIQRTQQEDSAVYLCASSFGGGRYEQYFGPGTRLTVT.

V is TRBV28 and J is TRBJ2-7; possibly TRBD1 for D (5 bases). V shed 3 bases and J shed 2 bases, with 8 bases lying between them. Germline loops: CDR1 MDHEN, CDR2 SYDVKM. The CDR3 runs to 13 residues. Here the CDR3 DNA reads TGTGCCAGCAGTTTCGGCAGGGCCTACGAGCAGTACTTC. It translates to CASSFGRAYEQYF.

The rearrangement uses TRBV14 and TRBJ1-6; D possibly corresponds to TRBD1 (5 bases). This CDR3 contains 15 residues. Germline V gives CDR1 SGHDN, CDR2 FVKESK. The V end lost 4 bases, the J end lost 7 bases, and 14 bases lay between the germline ends. This CDR3 is CASSRWDRGNSPLHF. The CDR3 bases are TGTGCCAGCAGCCGCTGGGACCGGGGGAATTCACCCCTCCACTTT.

The V and J genes are TRBV6-5 and TRBJ1-1; D might be TRBD1 (6 bases). The CDR3 runs to 14 residues. Trimming pared 6 bases from V and 0 bases from J, leaving 11 bases between. Per the germline V gene, CDR1 is MNHEY and CDR2 is SVGAGI. Here the CDR3 reads CASRTGQLNTEAFF. DNA for the CDR3: TGTGCCAGCAGGACCGGACAGCTGAACACTGAAGCTTTCTTT.

The V and J genes are TRBV5-1 and TRBJ2-2; 10 bases fit TRBD2. Germline V gene lookup returns CDR1 SGHRS and CDR2 YFSETQ. With V trimmed by 0 bases and J by 8 bases, 7 bases remained unmatched. This CDR3 region has 16 residues. CDR3 nucleotide sequence: TGCGCCAGCAGCTTGGAGGCTAGCGGGGGATCGGGGGAGCTGTTTTTT. It yields the protein CASSLEASGGSGELFF.

The V call is TRBV2, the J call TRBJ1-4; 7 nucleotides agree with TRBD1. This CDR3 is built from 18 residues. Per germline, CDR1 SNHLY and CDR2 FYNNEI. V shed 9 bases, J shed 5 bases, and the junction held 21 bases outside the gene matches. DNA of the CDR3: TGTGCCAGTCTAGTGGGGGACAGCCCCCCGATCGCGAATGAAAAACTGTTTTTT. Protein sequence: CASLVGDSPPIANEKLFF. The variable domain in full, completed from reference TRBV2 and TRBJ1-4, reads EPEVTQTPSHQVTQMGQEVILRCVPISNHLYFYWYRQILGQKVEFLVSFYNNEISEKSEIFDDQFSVERPDGSNFTLKIRSTKLEDSAMYFCASLVGDSPPIANEKLFFGSGTQLSVL.

The chain employs TRBV28 and TRBJ1-4; D not resolved. This CDR3 contains 13 residues. The V end lost 3 bases, the J end lost 8 bases, and 10 bases lay between the germline ends. From germline, CDR1 is MDHEN and CDR2 SYDVKM. The CDR3 here is CASSLAGGEKLFF. CDR3 DNA: TGTGCCAGCAGTTTGGCGGGAGGGGAAAAACTGTTTTTT.

The genes are TRBV5-1 and TRBJ2-5; a weak D match, TRBD1 (5 bases). Trimming pared 5 bases from V and 5 bases from J, leaving 13 bases between. Per the germline V gene, CDR1 is SGHRS and CDR2 is YFSETQ. This CDR3 region has 13 residues. The CDR3 loop reads CASRAGIGETQYF. Here the CDR3 DNA reads TGCGCCAGCAGGGCAGGGATTGGGGAGACCCAGTACTTC.

V is TRBV6-5 and J is TRBJ2-5, with 10 nucleotides matching TRBD2. Germline CDR1 and CDR2: MNHEY and SVGAGI. The CDR3 spans 15 residues. Trimming at V came to 4 bases and at J to 5 bases, leaving 7 bases not matched to a gene. CDR3 amino acids: CASSLTPGLAETQYF. For the CDR3, the DNA is TGTGCCAGCAGTTTGACCCCGGGACTAGCGGAGACCCAGTACTTC.

This rearrangement joins TRBV10-2 to TRBJ2-1, with D possibly matching TRBD1 (6 bases). From germline, CDR1 is WSHSY and CDR2 SAAADI. V lost 0 bases, J lost 7 bases, and 13 bases lay in between. CDR3 length: 15 residues. The CDR3 is CASSESWGPMNEQFF. The CDR3 nucleotides read TGCGCCAGCAGTGAGTCTTGGGGGCCGATGAATGAGCAGTTCTTC.

The rearrangement uses TRBV2 and TRBJ2-1; TRBD1 matches at 10 bases. Per germline, CDR1 SNHLY and CDR2 FYNNEI. With V trimmed by 7 bases and J by 8 bases, 2 bases remained unmatched. The CDR3 is made up of 12 amino acids. In DNA, the CDR3 is TGTGCCAGCAAGGGGACAGGGGATGAGCAGTTCTTC. Translated: CASKGTGDEQFF.

The chain uses TRBV19 and TRBJ2-2; TRBD2 agrees at 10 bases. This CDR3 comprises 17 residues. CDR1 and CDR2 (germline): LNHDA, SQIVND (reference sequence). V trimming: 3 bases; J trimming: 1 base; junction bases outside the gene matches: 5. DNA of the CDR3: TGTGCCAGTAGTATCCGATCTAGCGGGGGGAACACCGGGGAGCTGTTTTTT. It encodes CASSIRSSGGNTGELFF.

The J gene is TRBJ2-7, the V gene TRBV6-5; possibly TRBD1 for D (5 bases). Germline V gives CDR1 MNHEY, CDR2 SVGAGI. The CDR3 totals 11 residues. V lost 8 bases to trimming and J lost 7 bases, with 12 bases between them. DNA for the CDR3: TGTGCCAGCGCATACTCAGGGGAGCAGTACTTC. Translation: CASAYSGEQYF.

V usage is TRBV5-4 and J usage is TRBJ1-1, with TRBD1 as a possible D gene (5 bases). Germline assignment: CDR1 SGHNT and CDR2 YYREEE (reference sequence). The CDR3 has 14 amino acids. V lost 4 bases to trimming and J lost 6 bases, with 16 bases between them. The CDR3 coding sequence is TGTGCCAGCAGCCCACTCGTGCGGGGCGCTGAAGCTTTCTTT. Protein product: CASSPLVRGAEAFF.

The chain couples TRBV6-5 to TRBJ1-1; unclear D gene. CDR3 length equals 13 residues. In germline, CDR1 is MNHEY, CDR2 SVGAGI. The V gene lost 8 bases and the J gene lost 2 bases, with 12 bases spanning the gap. This CDR3 is CASSSLFNTEAFF. The CDR3 DNA reads as TGTGCCAGCTCGAGCCTCTTTAACACTGAAGCTTTCTTT.

The chain has TRBV5-1 and TRBJ2-3, with TRBD2 matching 8 bases. CDR3 length equals 16 residues. Germline trimming cut 0 bases from V and 3 bases from J; bases unmatched to any gene: 6. The V gene's germline CDR1 is SGHRS and CDR2 YFSETQ. The CDR3, as DNA: TGCGCCAGCAGCTTGGGGGTTAGCGGGGCGACAGATACGCAGTATTTT. It codes for CASSLGVSGATDTQYF.

The chain carries TRBV3-1 (or the pseudogene TRBV3-2) and TRBJ2-1; D possibly corresponds to TRBD2 (7 bases). Trimming took off 4 bases at V and 4 bases at J, with 14 bases between the two ends. In germline, CDR1 is LGHDT, CDR2 YNNKEL (reference sequence). CDR3 length: 15 amino acids. The CDR3 coding sequence is TGTGCCAGCAGCCGTTCGCGGGGGCCATACAATGAGCAGTTCTTC. This codes for CASSRSRGPYNEQFF.

The chain joins TRBV12-3 or TRBV12-4 to TRBJ1-1; D call uncertain. Trimming pared 3 bases from V and 0 bases from J, leaving 5 bases between. CDR3 size: 13 residues. The CDR3 DNA is TGTGCCAGCAGTTTGTTCATGAACACTGAAGCTTTCTTT. Translating gives CASSLFMNTEAFF.

The chain is built from TRBV6-4 and TRBJ2-7, with D maybe TRBD1 (7 bases). This CDR3 is 13 amino acids long. Germline V gives CDR1 MRHNA, CDR2 SNTAGT. The CDR3 DNA follows: TGTGGCACCACGGCGGCAGGGGGGTACGAGCAGTACTTC. Amino acids: CGTTAAGGYEQYF.

The chain links TRBV6-5 to TRBJ2-5; D is perhaps TRBD2 (7 bases). With 8 bases removed from V and 1 base from J, the gap between germline ends came to 17 bases. The germline V gene encodes CDR1 MNHEY and CDR2 SVGAGI. The CDR3 spans 15 residues. DNA of the CDR3: TGTGCCAGCGGGGGGGCAGGACTTGGCCAAGAGACCCAGTACTTC. This codes for CASGGAGLGQETQYF.

The chain couples TRBV9 to TRBJ2-5, with 11 positions matching TRBD2. CDR3 size: 15 residues. V shed 0 bases, J shed 5 bases, and the junction held 3 bases outside the gene matches. Per germline, CDR1 SGDLS and CDR2 YYNGEE. CDR3 protein: CASSVVAGGPETQYF. The CDR3 DNA follows: TGTGCCAGCAGCGTAGTAGCGGGGGGGCCTGAGACCCAGTACTTC. The whole variable domain, remainder taken from reference TRBV9 and TRBJ2-5, is DSGVTQTPKHLITATGQRVTLRCSPRSGDLSVYWYQQSLDQGLQFLIQYYNGEERAKGNILERFSAQQFPDLHSELNLSSLELGDSALYFCASSVVAGGPETQYFGPGTRLLVL.

The chain combines TRBV5-5 with TRBJ2-7, with 8 bases identical to TRBD1. This CDR3 has 14 residues. Germline values: CDR1 SGHKS, CDR2 YYEKEE (reference sequence). Unmatched junction bases numbered 7, after V lost 4 bases and J lost 4 bases. The CDR3 DNA sequence: TGTGCCAGCAGCAGGACAGGGATTTTTTACGAGCAGTACTTC. Protein: CASSRTGIFYEQYF. Looking up the rest from reference TRBV5-5 and TRBJ2-7 gives the full variable domain: DAGVTQSPTHLIKTRGQQVTLRCSPISGHKSVSWYQQVLGQGPQFIFQYYEKEERGRGNFPDRFSARQFPNYSSELNVNALLLGDSALYLCASSRTGIFYEQYFGPGTRLTVT.

This chain uses TRBV11-1 with TRBJ2-7; 7 bases are a match to TRBD1. In germline, CDR1 is SGHAT, CDR2 FQDESV (reference sequence). This CDR3 is 13 amino acids long. V was pared by 5 bases and J by 3 bases, with 4 bases of the junction left unmatched. The CDR3 here is CASSVDRSYEQYF. For the CDR3, the DNA is TGTGCCAGCAGCGTGGACAGGAGCTACGAGCAGTACTTC.